This record covers a single T cell receptor beta chain. No cognate antigen has been identified for it. No base quality information exists; no much larger clone differs at one position. This specimen comes from a study of blood T cell repertoires in COVID-19 (dated by TCRdb to the early 2020s). Background on the whole study: Samples covering the acute and convalescent phases of COVID-19 were provided by collaborators in the United States, Italy and Spain. The prospective study material was composed of cDNA or gDNA derived from T cells, B-cell-depleted T cells, or PBMCs. Deeply sampled blood TCRbeta repertoires from subjects exposed to, actively infected with, or recovered from COVID-19 were included in the dataset. The repertoires were released in a freely available public database intended as a resource for research on the immune response to SARS-CoV-2. Samples were obtained from the ongoing ImmuneRACE study (first 160 participants) and from about 1,300 subjects provided by 6 global collaborators. Sample metadata almost always included a de-identified subject ID, COVID-19 status, age in years and sex. Where available, HLA class I and class II types were obtained from metadata supplied by the sample provider rather than from assay-based typing.

V loses 4 bases at its end and J loses 9 bases; junction bases beyond the gene matches: 8. Per the germline V gene (reference sequence), SGHKS is the CDR1 and YYEKEE is the CDR2. The CDR3 starts with the cysteine, ends with the phenylalanine, and has 16 residues. The kept DNA is CDR3 alone, 48 bases in frame from the first base. Collaborating institutions collected whole blood in K2EDTA tubes following their own protocols. Collaborator samples were shipped for TCRbeta analysis as frozen whole blood, isolated PBMCs, or DNA extracted from either sample type. The research as a whole found: Clinical and demographic metadata were provided uncurated, with the amount varying by source and participant.

TCRbeta CDR3 regions were amplified from genomic DNA by means of the immunoSEQ Assay, a bias-controlled multiplex PCR. Regarding the original processing steps: The number of nucleated cells in each sample was estimated from the amplification of reference gene primers within the assay. To quantify the absolute abundance of each unique TCRbeta CDR3 rearrangement, sequence reads were collapsed and filtered. Productive Simpson clonality was computed per sample as the square root of Simpson's diversity index over productive rearrangements. In its TCRdb copy, this immuneACCESS table keeps in-frame sequences only and misses some clones. Where compared with another copy, unresolved V genes explain less than half of these, and the others have no known cause. The V and J calls and clone size were taken over from that table, and D and trimming were inferred from the DNA. The sample profile shows about 120,000 clones; 60% to 80% of them were found once. In total, the top ten clones hold over 4.5% of the sample.

The chain joins TRBV5-5 to TRBJ1-6; 12 middle bases align to TRBD1. The source is a man aged 55 to 69 with acute or convalescent COVID-19. Specimen: peripheral blood. The DNA sequence reads TGTGCCAGCAGCACGGGACAGGGGGCGAGTGGTTCACCCCTCCACTTT. Translation gives CASSTGQGASGSPLHF.